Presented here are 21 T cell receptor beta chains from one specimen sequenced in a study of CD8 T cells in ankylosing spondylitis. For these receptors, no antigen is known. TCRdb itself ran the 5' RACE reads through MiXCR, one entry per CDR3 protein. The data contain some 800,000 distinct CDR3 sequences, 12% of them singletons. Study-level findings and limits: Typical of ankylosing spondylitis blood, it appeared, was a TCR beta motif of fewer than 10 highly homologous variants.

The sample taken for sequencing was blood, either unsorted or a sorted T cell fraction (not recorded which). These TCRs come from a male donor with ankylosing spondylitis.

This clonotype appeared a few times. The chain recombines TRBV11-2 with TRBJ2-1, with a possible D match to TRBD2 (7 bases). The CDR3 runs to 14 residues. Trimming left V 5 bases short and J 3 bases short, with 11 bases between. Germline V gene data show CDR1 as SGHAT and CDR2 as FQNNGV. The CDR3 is CASSRGGGYNEQFF. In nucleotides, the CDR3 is TGTGCCAGCAGCAGAGGGGGGGGCTACAATGAGCAGTTCTTC.

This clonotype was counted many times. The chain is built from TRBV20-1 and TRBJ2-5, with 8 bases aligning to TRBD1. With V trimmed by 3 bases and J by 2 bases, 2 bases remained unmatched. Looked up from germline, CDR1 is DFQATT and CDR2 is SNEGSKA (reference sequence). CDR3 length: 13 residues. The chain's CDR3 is CSASTGGQETQYF. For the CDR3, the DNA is TGCAGTGCTAGTACAGGGGGGCAAGAGACCCAGTACTTC.

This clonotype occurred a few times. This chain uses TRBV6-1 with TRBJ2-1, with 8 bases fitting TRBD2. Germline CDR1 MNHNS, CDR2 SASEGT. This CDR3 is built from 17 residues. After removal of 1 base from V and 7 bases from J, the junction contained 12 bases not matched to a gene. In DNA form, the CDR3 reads TGTGCCAGCAGTGAAGTCGTGGGGACTAGTAGAGGAAATGAGCAGTTCTTC. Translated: CASSEVVGTSRGNEQFF.

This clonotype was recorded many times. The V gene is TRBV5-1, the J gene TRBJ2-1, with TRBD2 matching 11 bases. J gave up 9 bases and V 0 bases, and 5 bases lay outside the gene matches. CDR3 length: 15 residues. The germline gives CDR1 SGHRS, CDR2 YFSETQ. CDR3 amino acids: CASSLDVAGGIEQFF. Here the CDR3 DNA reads TGCGCCAGCAGCTTGGATGTAGCGGGAGGGATTGAGCAGTTCTTC.

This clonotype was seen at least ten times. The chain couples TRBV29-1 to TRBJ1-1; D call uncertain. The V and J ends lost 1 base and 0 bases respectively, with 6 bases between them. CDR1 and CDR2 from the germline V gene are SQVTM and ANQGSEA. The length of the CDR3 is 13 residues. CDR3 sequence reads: CSVEGYMNTEAFF. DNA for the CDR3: TGCAGCGTTGAAGGCTACATGAACACTGAAGCTTTCTTT.

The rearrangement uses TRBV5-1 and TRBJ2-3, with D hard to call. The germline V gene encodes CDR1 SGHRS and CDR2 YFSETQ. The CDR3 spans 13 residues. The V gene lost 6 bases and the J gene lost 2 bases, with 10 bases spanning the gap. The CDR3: CASNSIPTDTQYF. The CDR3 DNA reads TGCGCCAGCAACTCGATTCCCACAGATACGCAGTATTTT.

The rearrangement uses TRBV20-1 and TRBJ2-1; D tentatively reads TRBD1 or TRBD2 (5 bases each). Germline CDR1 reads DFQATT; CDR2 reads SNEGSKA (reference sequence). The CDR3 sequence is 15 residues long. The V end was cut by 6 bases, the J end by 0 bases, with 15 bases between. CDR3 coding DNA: TGCAGTGCAACTACAGGTGGGGGCTCCTACAATGAGCAGTTCTTC. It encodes CSATTGGGSYNEQFF.

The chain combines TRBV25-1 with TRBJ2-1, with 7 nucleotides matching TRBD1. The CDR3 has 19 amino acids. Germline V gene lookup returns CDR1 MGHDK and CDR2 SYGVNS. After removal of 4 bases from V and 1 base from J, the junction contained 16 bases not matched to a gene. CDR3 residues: CASSVGIWTGEISYNEQFF. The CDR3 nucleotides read TGTGCCAGCAGTGTTGGGATCTGGACAGGCGAAATATCCTACAATGAGCAGTTCTTC.

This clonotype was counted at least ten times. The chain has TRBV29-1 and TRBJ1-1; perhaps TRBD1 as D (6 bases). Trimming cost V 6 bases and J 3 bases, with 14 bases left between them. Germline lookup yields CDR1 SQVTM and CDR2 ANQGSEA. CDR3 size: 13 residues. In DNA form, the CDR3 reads TGCAGCGTAGTGACAGGACAGTACACTGAAGCTTTCTTT. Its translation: CSVVTGQYTEAFF.

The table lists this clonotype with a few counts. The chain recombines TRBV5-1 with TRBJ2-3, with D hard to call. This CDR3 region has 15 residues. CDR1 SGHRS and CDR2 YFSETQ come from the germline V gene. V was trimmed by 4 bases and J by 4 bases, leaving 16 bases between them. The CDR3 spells CASSRASYKADTQYF. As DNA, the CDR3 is TGCGCCAGCAGCAGGGCTTCCTATAAGGCAGATACGCAGTATTTT. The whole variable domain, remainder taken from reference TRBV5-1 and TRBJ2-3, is KAGVTQTPRYLIKTRGQQVTLSCSPISGHRSVSWYQQTPGQGLQFLFEYFSETQRNKGNFPGRFSGRQFSNSRSEMNVSTLELGDSALYLCASSRASYKADTQYFGPGTRLTVL.

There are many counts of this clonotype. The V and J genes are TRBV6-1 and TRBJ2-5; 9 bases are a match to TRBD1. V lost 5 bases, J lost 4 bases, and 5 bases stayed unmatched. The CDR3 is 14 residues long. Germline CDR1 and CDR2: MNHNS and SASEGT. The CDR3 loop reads CASSKGQGVETQYF. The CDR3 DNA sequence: TGTGCCAGCAGTAAGGGACAGGGAGTAGAGACCCAGTACTTC.

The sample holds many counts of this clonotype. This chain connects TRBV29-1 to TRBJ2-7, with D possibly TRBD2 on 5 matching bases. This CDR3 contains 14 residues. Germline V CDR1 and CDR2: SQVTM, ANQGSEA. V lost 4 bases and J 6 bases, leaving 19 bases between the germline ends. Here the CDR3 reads CSVVIFLAKREQYF. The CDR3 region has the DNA TGCAGCGTTGTAATCTTTCTAGCTAAGCGCGAGCAGTACTTC.

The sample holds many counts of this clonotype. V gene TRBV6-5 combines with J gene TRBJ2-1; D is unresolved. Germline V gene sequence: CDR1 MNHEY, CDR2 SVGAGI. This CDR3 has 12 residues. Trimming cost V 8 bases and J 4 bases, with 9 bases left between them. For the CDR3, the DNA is TGTGCCAGCTTAGGATCTTACAATGAGCAGTTCTTC. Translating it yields CASLGSYNEQFF.

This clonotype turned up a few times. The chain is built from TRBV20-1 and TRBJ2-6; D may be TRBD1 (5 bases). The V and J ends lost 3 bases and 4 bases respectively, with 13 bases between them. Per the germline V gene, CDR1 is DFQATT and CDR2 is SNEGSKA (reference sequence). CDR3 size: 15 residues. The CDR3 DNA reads TGCAGTGCTAGCCGTTCAGGGTCCGGGGCCAACGTCCTGACTTTC. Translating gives CSASRSGSGANVLTF.

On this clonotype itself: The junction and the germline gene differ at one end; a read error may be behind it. The CDR3 loop reads CSARGLAPGLAGGPSYNEQFF. The CDR3 DNA is TGCAGCGCTAGGGGTCTGGCTCCGGGACTAGCGGGAGGGCCCTCCTACAATGAGCAGTTCTTC. The gene calls are TRBV20-1 and TRBJ2-1, with 16 positions matching TRBD2. The length of the CDR3 is 21 residues. CDR1 DFQATT and CDR2 SNEGSKA come from the germline V gene (reference sequence).

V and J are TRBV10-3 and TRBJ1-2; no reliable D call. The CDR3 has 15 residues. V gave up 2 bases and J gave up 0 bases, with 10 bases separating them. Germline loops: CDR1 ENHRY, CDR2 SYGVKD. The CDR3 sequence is CAISEPGGANYGYTF. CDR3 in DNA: TGTGCCATCAGTGAGCCCGGCGGGGCTAACTATGGCTACACCTTC.

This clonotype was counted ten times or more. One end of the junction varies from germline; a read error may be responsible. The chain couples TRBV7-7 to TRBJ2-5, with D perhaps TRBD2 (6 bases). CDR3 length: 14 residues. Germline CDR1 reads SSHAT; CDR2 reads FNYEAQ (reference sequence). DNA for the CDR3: TGTGCTAGCAGCACCGGGTGGAGGGGAGAGACCCAGTACTTC. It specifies CASSTGWRGETQYF.

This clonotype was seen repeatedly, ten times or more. The CDR3 reads CASSPGTVMNTEAFF. DNA for the CDR3: TGTGCCAGCTCACCAGGGACAGTTATGAACACTGAAGCTTTCTTT. The chain recombines TRBV18 with TRBJ1-1; TRBD1 matches at 7 bases. CDR1 is KGHSH, CDR2 LQKENI, per germline. J was trimmed by 0 bases and V by 2 bases; bases with no gene match: 3. CDR3 length: 15 residues.

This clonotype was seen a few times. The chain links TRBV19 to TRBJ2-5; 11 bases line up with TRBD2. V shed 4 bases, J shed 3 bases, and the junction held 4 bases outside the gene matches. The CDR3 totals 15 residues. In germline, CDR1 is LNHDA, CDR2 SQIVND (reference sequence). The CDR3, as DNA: TGTGCCAGTAGTACGTCGGGACTAGCGGAAGAGACCCAGTACTTC. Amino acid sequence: CASSTSGLAEETQYF.

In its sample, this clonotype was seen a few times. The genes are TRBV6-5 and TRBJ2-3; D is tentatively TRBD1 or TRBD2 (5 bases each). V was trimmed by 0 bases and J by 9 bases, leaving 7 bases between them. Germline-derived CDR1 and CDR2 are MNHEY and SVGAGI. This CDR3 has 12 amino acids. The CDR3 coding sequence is TGTGCCAGCAGTTACTCGGGGGTGACGCAGTATTTT. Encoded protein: CASSYSGVTQYF.

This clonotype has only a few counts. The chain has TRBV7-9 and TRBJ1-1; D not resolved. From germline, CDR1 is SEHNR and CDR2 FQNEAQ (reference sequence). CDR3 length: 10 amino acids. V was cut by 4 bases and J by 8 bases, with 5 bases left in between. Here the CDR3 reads CASSYNEAFF. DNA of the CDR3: TGTGCCAGCAGCTATAACGAAGCTTTCTTT.